The TCR beta chain under discussion was sequenced for a study of blood T cell repertoires in COVID-19. Across the whole study: T cells, B-cell-depleted T cells, or PBMCs provided the cDNA or gDNA that served as material.

How the authors handled the data: Estimates of nucleated cell counts were drawn from the amplification of reference gene primers. Here immunoSEQ multiplex PCR was the method, and the copy in TCRdb shows in-frame clones only, minus some. D and trimming were read from the DNA, whereas the V and J calls and clone size are those reported in that table. The sample lists approximately 190,000 clones, roughly four fifths occurring once. CDR1 and CDR2 from the germline V gene are LNHDA and SQIVND (reference sequence). The V gene end was trimmed by 5 bases and the J gene end by 0 bases; junction bases not matched to a gene: 4. There are 14 residues in the CDR3.

The sample taken for sequencing was peripheral blood. The rearrangement uses TRBV19 and TRBJ2-7; 7 bases map to TRBD1. The clonotype originates from a human donor with acute or convalescent COVID-19. The donor label of this sample is uncertain. CDR3 protein: CASSQTGSSYEQYF. The CDR3 DNA follows: TGTGCCAGTAGTCAGACAGGGAGCTCCTACGAGCAGTACTTC. Full variable domain (outside the CDR3, taken from reference TRBV19 and TRBJ2-7): DGGITQSPKYLFRKEGQNVTLSCEQNLNHDAMYWYRQDPGQGLRLIYYSQIVNDFQKGDIAEGYSVSREKKESFPLTVTSAQKNPTAFYLCASSQTGSSYEQYFGPGTRLTVT.